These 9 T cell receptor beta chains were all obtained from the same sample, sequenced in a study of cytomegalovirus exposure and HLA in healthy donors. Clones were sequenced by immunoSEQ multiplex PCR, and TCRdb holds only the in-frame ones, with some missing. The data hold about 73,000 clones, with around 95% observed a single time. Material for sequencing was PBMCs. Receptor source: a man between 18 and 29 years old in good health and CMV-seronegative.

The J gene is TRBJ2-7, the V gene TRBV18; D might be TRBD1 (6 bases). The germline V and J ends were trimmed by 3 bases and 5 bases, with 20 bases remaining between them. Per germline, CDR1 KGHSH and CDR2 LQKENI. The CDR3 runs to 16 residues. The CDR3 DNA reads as TGTGCCAGCTCACCTCAGGTGGCAGGGGATATCCACGAGCAGTACTTC. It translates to CASSPQVAGDIHEQYF.

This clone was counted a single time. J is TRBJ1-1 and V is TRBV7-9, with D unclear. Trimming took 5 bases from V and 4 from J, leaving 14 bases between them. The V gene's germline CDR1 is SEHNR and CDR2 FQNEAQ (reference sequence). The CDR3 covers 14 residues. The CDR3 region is CASSQQNSPTEAFF. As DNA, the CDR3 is TGTGCCAGCAGCCAACAAAACAGCCCCACTGAAGCTTTCTTT. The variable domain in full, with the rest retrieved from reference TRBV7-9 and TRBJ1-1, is DTGVSQNPRHKITKRGQNVTFRCDPISEHNRLYWYRQTLGQGPEFLTYFQNEAQLEKSRLLSDRFSAERPKGSFSTLEIQRTEQGDSAMYLCASSQQNSPTEAFFGQGTRLTVV.

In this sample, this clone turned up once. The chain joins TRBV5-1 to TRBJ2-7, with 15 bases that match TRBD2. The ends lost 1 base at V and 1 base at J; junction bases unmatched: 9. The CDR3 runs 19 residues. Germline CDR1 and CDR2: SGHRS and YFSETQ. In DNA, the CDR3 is TGCGCCAGCAGCTTGAGGGGGACTAGCGGGGGGCCTACTTCCTACGAGCAGTACTTC. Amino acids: CASSLRGTSGGPTSYEQYF.

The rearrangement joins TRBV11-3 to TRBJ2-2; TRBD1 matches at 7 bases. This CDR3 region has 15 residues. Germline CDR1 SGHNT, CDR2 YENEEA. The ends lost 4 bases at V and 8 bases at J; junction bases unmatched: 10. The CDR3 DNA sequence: TGTGCCAGCAGCTCATCCGGGACAGCCGAGGGGGAGCTGTTTTTT. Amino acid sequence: CASSSSGTAEGELFF.

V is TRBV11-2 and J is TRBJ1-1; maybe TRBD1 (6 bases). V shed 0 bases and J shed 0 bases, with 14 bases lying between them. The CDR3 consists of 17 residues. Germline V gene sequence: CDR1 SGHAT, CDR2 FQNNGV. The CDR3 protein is CASSLEGRGVLNTEAFF. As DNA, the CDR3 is TGTGCCAGCAGCTTAGAGGGCAGGGGAGTATTGAACACTGAAGCTTTCTTT. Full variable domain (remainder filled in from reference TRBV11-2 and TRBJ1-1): EAGVAQSPRYKIIEKRQSVAFWCNPISGHATLYWYQQILGQGPKLLIQFQNNGVVDDSQLPKDRFSAERLKGVDSTLKIQPAKLEDSAVYLCASSLEGRGVLNTEAFFGQGTRLTVV.

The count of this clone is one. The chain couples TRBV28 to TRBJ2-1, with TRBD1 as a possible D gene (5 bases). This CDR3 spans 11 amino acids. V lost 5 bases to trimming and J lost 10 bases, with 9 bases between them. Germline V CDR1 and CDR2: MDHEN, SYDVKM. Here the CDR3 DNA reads TGTGCCAGCAGTGTTACAGGCGAGCAGTTCTTC. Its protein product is CASSVTGEQFF.

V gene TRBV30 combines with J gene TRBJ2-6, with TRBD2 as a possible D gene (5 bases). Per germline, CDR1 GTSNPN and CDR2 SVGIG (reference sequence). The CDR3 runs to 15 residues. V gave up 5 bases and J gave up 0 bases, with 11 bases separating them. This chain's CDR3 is CAWFGLLSGANVLTF. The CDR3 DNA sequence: TGTGCCTGGTTTGGACTGCTCTCTGGGGCCAACGTCCTGACTTTC. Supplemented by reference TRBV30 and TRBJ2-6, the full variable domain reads SQTIHQWPATLVQPVGSPLSLECTVEGTSNPNLYWYRQAAGRGLQLLFYSVGIGQISSEVPQNLSASRPQDRQFILSSKKLLLSDSGFYLCAWFGLLSGANVLTFGAGSRLTVL.

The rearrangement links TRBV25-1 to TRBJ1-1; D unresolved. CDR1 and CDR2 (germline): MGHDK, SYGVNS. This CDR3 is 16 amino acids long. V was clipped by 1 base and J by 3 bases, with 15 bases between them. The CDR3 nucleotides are TGTGCCAGCAGTGAATCGCGCTCCCCTGGGCACACTGAAGCTTTCTTT. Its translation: CASSESRSPGHTEAFF.

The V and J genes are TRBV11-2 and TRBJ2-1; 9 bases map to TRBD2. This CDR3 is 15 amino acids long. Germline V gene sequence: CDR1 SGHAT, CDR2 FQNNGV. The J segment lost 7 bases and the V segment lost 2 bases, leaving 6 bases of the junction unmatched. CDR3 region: CASSLRRGGFNEQFF. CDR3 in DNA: TGTGCCAGCAGCTTACGGCGGGGGGGCTTTAATGAGCAGTTCTTC.